Shown below are 9 T cell receptor beta chains from a single sample sequenced in a study of CD8 T cells in ankylosing spondylitis. Findings and limits, study-wide: What seemed typical of ankylosing spondylitis blood was a TCR beta motif built from 8 or 9 highly homologous variants.

These receptors' antigens are unknown. TCRdb ran MiXCR on the 5' RACE reads and lists one entry per CDR3 protein. Of approximately 540,000 distinct CDR3 sequences in the sample, 10% to 15% were seen once. Sequencing was carried out using blood, either unsorted or a sorted T cell fraction (not recorded which). The origin of the receptors is a male donor with ankylosing spondylitis.

The table lists this clonotype with a few counts. This could be a read error, since a much larger clone is one nucleotide away. The CDR3 bases are TGCAGTGCTGGCGGGAGCTCCTACGAGCAGTACTTC. Residues: CSAGGSSYEQYF. The chain couples TRBV20-1 to TRBJ2-7; 7 nucleotides line up with TRBD2. CDR1 and CDR2 (germline): DFQATT, SNEGSKA (reference sequence). Trimming cost V 5 bases and J 0 bases; bases outside gene matches: 1. The CDR3 contains 12 residues.

At least ten counts were recorded for this clonotype. This chain links TRBV24-1 with TRBJ2-3; weak D call: TRBD1 (6 bases). V was trimmed by 3 bases and J by 3 bases, leaving 15 bases between them. The CDR3 is made up of 16 amino acids. CDR1 is KGHDR, CDR2 SFDVKD, per germline. CDR3 DNA: TGTGCCACCAGTGATAGGAGAACAGGGATAACAGATACGCAGTATTTT. Its translation: CATSDRRTGITDTQYF.

This clonotype turned up a few times. V and J are TRBV5-1 and TRBJ2-1; D is uncertain. Germline V lookup: CDR1 SGHRS, CDR2 YFSETQ. This CDR3 is built from 12 residues. Trimming took off 1 base at V and 9 bases at J, with 8 bases between the two ends. The CDR3 sequence: CASSLTAREQFF. Written as DNA, the CDR3 is TGCGCCAGCAGCTTGACCGCCCGTGAGCAGTTCTTC.

This clonotype was counted only a few times. The rearrangement links TRBV5-1 to TRBJ2-5; the D call may be TRBD1 or TRBD2 (5 bases each). CDR3 length equals 14 residues. Germline V gives CDR1 SGHRS, CDR2 YFSETQ. V was pared by 0 bases and J by 2 bases, with 8 bases between. For the CDR3, the DNA is TGCGCCAGCAGCTTGGTCGGGACGCAAGAGACCCAGTACTTC. The encoded protein is CASSLVGTQETQYF.

Here the CDR3 reads CASSLGLREFTDTQYF. The CDR3 nucleotides are TGTGCCAGCAGCTTAGGTCTGCGGGAGTTTACAGATACGCAGTATTTT. The V gene is TRBV7-9, the J gene TRBJ2-3, with 7 bases fitting TRBD2. In germline, CDR1 is SEHNR, CDR2 FQNEAQ (reference sequence). V shed 1 base and J 3 bases; nucleotides not matched to a gene: 7. The CDR3 has 16 amino acids.

This clonotype was recorded many times. This rearrangement joins TRBV9 to TRBJ1-2; D possibly corresponds to TRBD1 (5 bases). Looked up from germline, CDR1 is SGDLS and CDR2 is YYNGEE. The CDR3 consists of 14 residues. V lost 5 bases and J 3 bases, leaving 14 bases between the germline ends. CDR3 residues: CASSPGAGDYGYTF. The CDR3 region has the DNA TGTGCCAGCAGTCCCGGGGCAGGCGACTATGGCTACACCTTC.

This clonotype showed up many times. The chain joins TRBV28 to TRBJ2-1; 11 bases map to TRBD2. The CDR3 extends over 16 amino acids. From germline, CDR1 is MDHEN and CDR2 SYDVKM. Losses at the gene ends were 1 base for V and 6 bases for J; bases not matched to a gene: 5. CDR3: CASSLSIGTSGNEQFF. The DNA for the CDR3 is TGTGCCAGCAGTTTATCCATCGGGACTAGCGGCAATGAGCAGTTCTTC.

The rearrangement joins TRBV27 to TRBJ2-1, with D hard to call. Germline V gene lookup returns CDR1 MNHEY and CDR2 SMNVEV (reference sequence). The ends were cut back, 1 base at V and 2 bases at J, with 6 bases in the middle. This CDR3 is built from 14 residues. CDR3 residues: CASSLYSTYNEQFF. In nucleotides, the CDR3 is TGTGCCAGCAGTTTATACAGTACCTACAATGAGCAGTTCTTC.

In its sample, this clonotype was seen many times. This rearrangement joins TRBV7-9 to TRBJ2-1; the match to TRBD2 covers 7 bases. Trimming cost V 2 bases and J 2 bases; bases outside gene matches: 3. The germline gives CDR1 SEHNR, CDR2 FQNEAQ (reference sequence). The CDR3 has 15 residues. CDR3 protein: CASSLSAGAYNEQFF. The DNA of the CDR3 is TGTGCCAGCAGCTTATCGGCGGGAGCCTACAATGAGCAGTTCTTC.